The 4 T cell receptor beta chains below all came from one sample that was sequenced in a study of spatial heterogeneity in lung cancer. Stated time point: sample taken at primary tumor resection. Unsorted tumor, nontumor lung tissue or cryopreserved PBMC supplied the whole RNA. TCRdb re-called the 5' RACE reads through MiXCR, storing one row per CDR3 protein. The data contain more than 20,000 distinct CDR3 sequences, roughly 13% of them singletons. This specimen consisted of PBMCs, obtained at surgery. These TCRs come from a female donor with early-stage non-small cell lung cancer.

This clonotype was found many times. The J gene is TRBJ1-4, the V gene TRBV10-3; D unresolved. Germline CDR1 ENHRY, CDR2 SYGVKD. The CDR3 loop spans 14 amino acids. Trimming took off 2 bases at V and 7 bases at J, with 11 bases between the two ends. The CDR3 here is CAISERQDGEKLFF. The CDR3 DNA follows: TGTGCCATCAGTGAGAGACAAGATGGTGAAAAACTGTTTTTT.

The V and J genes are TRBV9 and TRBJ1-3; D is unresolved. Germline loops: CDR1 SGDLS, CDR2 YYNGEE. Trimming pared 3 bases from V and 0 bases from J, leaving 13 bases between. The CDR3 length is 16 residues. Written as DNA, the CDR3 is TGTGCCAGCAGCGCGGCGGAGCTGAGCTCTGGAAACACCATATATTTT. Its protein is CASSAAELSSGNTIYF.

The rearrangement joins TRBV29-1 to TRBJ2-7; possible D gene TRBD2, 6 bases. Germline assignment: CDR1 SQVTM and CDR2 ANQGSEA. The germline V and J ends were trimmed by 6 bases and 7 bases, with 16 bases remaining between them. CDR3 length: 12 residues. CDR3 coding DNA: TGCAGCGTCGCCGGACGGGAGCGTGAGCAGTACTTC. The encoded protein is CSVAGREREQYF.

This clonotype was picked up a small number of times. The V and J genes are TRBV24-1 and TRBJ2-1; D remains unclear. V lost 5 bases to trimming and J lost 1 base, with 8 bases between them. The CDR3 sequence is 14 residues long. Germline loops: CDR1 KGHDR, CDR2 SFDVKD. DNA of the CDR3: TGTGCCACCAGTGGCCTAGATTCCTACAATGAGCAGTTCTTC. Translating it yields CATSGLDSYNEQFF.